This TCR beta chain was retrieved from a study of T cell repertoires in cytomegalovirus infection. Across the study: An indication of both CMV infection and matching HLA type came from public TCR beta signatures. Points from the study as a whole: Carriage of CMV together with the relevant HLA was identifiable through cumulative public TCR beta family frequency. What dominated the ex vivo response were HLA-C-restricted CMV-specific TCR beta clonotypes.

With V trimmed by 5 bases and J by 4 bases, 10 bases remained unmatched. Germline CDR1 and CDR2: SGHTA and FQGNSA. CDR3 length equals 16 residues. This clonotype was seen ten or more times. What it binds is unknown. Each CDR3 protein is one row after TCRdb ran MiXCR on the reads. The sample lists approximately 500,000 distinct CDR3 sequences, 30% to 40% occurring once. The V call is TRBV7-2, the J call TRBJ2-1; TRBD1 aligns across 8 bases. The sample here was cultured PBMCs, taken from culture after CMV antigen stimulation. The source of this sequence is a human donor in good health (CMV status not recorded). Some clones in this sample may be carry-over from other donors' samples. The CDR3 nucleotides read TGTGCCAGCAGCCGCTCCGGGACAGGAGTTTACAATGAGCAGTTCTTC. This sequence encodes CASSRSGTGVYNEQFF.